This T cell receptor (beta chain) was found in a study of blood T cells in healthy people across ages. Broader study findings: Naive CD4+ cell counts and diversity both ran higher in long-lived than in aged donors.

A sample-barcoded 5' primer and a J-beta primer mix were used in a second PCR of roughly 7 to 11 cycles. TCRdb redid the calling of the 5' RACE reads with MiXCR, one entry per CDR3 protein. This sample has approximately 1.5 million distinct CDR3 sequences, with approximately 39% found just once. CDR3 length: 13 residues. Germline V gene sequence: CDR1 SQVTM, CDR2 ANQGSEA. The V end was cut by 3 bases, the J end by 7 bases, with 15 bases between. This clonotype was seen many times. What it recognizes is unknown. This TCR was sampled from a woman younger than 30 in good health. Sequencing was performed on blood. The rearrangement uses TRBV29-1 and TRBJ2-5; D remains unclear. The CDR3 region has the DNA TGCAGCGTTGATCCCTCCGCAGGTGGGACCCAGTACTTC. It translates to CSVDPSAGGTQYF.